Reported below is one T cell receptor beta chain. Its cognate antigen is unknown. This specimen comes from a study of OX40 agonist ivuxolimab in advanced cancers. Overall study: Patients took ivuxolimab, an agonistic anti-OX40 (CD134) antibody. Averaging about 60 years in age, with a range of 23 to 79, the cohort was 82.7% male. Overall study results and limits: On average, a greater number of expanded clones characterised CD8+ T cells relative to CD4+.

The CDR3 runs to 16 residues. V lost 3 bases to trimming and J lost 4 bases; unmatched junction nucleotides: 12. Germline CDR1 and CDR2: SGHTA and FQGNSA. Profiling relied on immunoSEQ multiplex PCR, and the TCRdb table lists in-frame clones only, not all of them. Seen here are just under 55,000 clones, approximately 80% observed once, and the top ten hold roughly 4.2%. This receptor was taken from an adult with an advanced solid tumor such as melanoma, head and neck, liver or kidney cancer. Sequenced material: CD4+ or CD8+ T cells sorted from blood, taken in a trial of the OX40 agonist ivuxolimab. The V and J genes are TRBV7-2 and TRBJ2-7; 7 nucleotides agree with TRBD2. CDR3 nucleotide sequence: TGTGCCAGCAGCTTTTCGTCAGGGAGGGGCGGGTACGAGCAGTACTTC. Its translation: CASSFSSGRGGYEQYF.